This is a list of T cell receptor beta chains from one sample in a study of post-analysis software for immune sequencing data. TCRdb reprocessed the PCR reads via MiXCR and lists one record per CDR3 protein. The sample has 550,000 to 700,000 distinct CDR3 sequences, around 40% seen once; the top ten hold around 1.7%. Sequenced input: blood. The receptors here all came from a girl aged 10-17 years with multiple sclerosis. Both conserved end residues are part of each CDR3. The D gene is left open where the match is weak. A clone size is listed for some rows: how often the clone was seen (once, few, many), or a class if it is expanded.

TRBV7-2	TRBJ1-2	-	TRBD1	CAGSLGQGIGYTF	TGTGCCGGCAGCTTAGGACAGGGGATTGGCTACACCTTC
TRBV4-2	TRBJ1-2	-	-	CASSQGRRPRGGYTF	TGTGCCAGCAGCCAAGGTCGGCGACCTCGCGGGGGCTACACCTTC
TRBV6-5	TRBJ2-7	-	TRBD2	CASSFSTSGSYEQYF	TGTGCCAGCAGTTTCTCCACTAGCGGGAGCTACGAGCAGTACTTC
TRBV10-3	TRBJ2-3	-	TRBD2	CAITPSLAGEVDTQYF	TGTGCCATCACCCCCTCTCTAGCGGGAGAAGTAGATACGCAGTATTTT
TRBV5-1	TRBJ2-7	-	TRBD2	CASSFAGGAYEQYF	TGCGCCAGCAGCTTTGCGGGGGGGGCCTACGAGCAGTACTTC
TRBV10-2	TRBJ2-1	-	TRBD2	CASSERWTKRGEQFF	TGCGCCAGCAGTGAGAGGTGGACGAAGCGGGGTGAGCAGTTCTTC
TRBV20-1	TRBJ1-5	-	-	CSARMDPSAIQPQHF	TGCAGTGCTAGAATGGACCCCTCGGCGATTCAGCCCCAGCATTTT
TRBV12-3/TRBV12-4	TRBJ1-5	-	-	CASSVGQFSPRHF	TGTGCCAGCAGTGTAGGACAGTTTTCGCCCCGGCATTTT
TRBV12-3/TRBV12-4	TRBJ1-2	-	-	CASSNSAEYGYTF	TGTGCCAGCAGCAACTCAGCGGAATATGGCTACACCTTC
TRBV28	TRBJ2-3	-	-	CASSSIGDGHTDTQYF	TGTGCCAGCAGCTCAATCGGTGACGGGCACACAGATACGCAGTATTTT
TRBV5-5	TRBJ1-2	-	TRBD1	CASHDRGLLYGYTF	TGTGCCAGCCACGACAGGGGGCTTCTTTATGGCTACACCTTC
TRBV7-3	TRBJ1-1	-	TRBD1	CASSLTMAGGTEAFF	TGTGCCAGCAGCTTAACAATGGCAGGGGGGACTGAAGCTTTCTTT
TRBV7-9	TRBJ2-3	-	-	CASSLGTRDTQYF	TGTGCCAGCAGCCTGGGGACACGAGATACGCAGTATTTT
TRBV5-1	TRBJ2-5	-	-	CASRVGRETQYF	TGCGCCAGCAGGGTAGGCAGGGAGACCCAGTACTTC
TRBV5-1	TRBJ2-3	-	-	CASSETIPTSTDTQYF	TGCGCCAGCAGCGAGACTATCCCGACGAGCACAGATACGCAGTATTTT
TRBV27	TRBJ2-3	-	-	CASSLSYRSRGTQYF	TGTGCCAGCAGTTTATCATACAGGTCTAGGGGTACGCAGTATTTT
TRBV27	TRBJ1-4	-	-	CASSEFGQLATNEKLFF	TGTGCCAGCAGCGAGTTTGGCCAGCTTGCAACTAATGAAAAACTGTTTTTT
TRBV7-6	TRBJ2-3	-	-	CASSLAIEADTQYF	TGTGCCAGCAGCTTAGCGATCGAGGCAGATACGCAGTATTTT
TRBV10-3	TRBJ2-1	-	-	CAIRMGSSMDEQFF	TGTGCCATCAGGATGGGGTCAAGCATGGATGAGCAGTTCTTC
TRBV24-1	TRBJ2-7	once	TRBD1	CATSETGTGGADEQYF	TGTGCCACCAGTGAAACCGGGACAGGGGGTGCCGACGAGCAGTACTTC
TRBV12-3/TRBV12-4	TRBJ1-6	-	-	CASSAGGGYNSPLHF	TGTGCCAGCAGCGCCGGGGGGGGATATAATTCACCCCTCCACTTT
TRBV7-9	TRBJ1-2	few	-	CASSKTEGYHVGYTF	TGTGCCAGCAGCAAAACGGAGGGGTACCACGTGGGCTACACCTTC
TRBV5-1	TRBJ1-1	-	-	CASGAPTGIAAFF	TGCGCCAGCGGGGCCCCAACAGGAATTGCGGCTTTCTTT
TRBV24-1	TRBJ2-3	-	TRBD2	CATSPSGGEDTQYF	TGTGCCACCAGCCCTAGCGGGGGGGAGGATACGCAGTATTTT